The rows below give T cell receptor beta chains drawn from one sample of a study of post-analysis software for immune sequencing data. A single record per CDR3 protein comes from TCRdb applying MiXCR to the PCR reads. Here the sample spans 350,000 to 450,000 distinct CDR3 sequences, approximately 37% being singletons. The sequenced material came from blood. The receptor set was obtained from a girl aged 2-10 years with multiple sclerosis. The CDR3 runs from the conserved cysteine through the conserved F or W. A D gene is named only where the DNA matches it firmly. Clone size is shown for a subset of rows, as once, few, many or a class of expanded clone.

D gene,V gene,J gene,clone size,CDR3 protein,CDR3 DNA
NA,TRBV29-1,TRBJ2-1,few,CSVQGGTYNEQFF,TGCAGCGTTCAGGGTGGGACATACAATGAGCAGTTCTTC
NA,TRBV10-3,TRBJ2-5,NA,CAISGYRLEETQYF,TGTGCCATCAGTGGTTATAGGTTAGAAGAGACCCAGTACTTC
TRBD1,TRBV6-6,TRBJ1-5,NA,CASSGGPGQGNQPQHF,TGTGCCAGCAGCGGCGGCCCGGGACAGGGCAATCAGCCCCAGCATTTT
NA,TRBV28,TRBJ1-2,NA,CAISPPTYGYTF,TGTGCCATCTCACCCCCCACATATGGCTACACCTTC
TRBD1,TRBV6-1,TRBJ1-1,many,CASSEYVGQGVNTEAFF,TGTGCCAGCAGTGAATACGTGGGACAGGGGGTGAACACTGAAGCTTTCTTT
NA,TRBV29-1,TRBJ2-3,NA,CSVEATTDTRYF,TGCAGCGTTGAGGCCACCACAGATACGCGGTATTTT
TRBD1,TRBV5-1,TRBJ1-2,few,CASSSGTAFLYGYTF,TGCGCCAGCAGTTCCGGGACAGCGTTCCTCTATGGCTACACCTTC
NA,TRBV6-5,TRBJ2-5,few,CASSYSLRETQYF,TGTGCCAGCAGTTACTCGTTACGAGAGACCCAGTACTTC
NA,TRBV7-3,TRBJ2-2,NA,CASSLRQANTGELFF,TGTGCCAGCAGCTTAAGGCAGGCGAACACCGGGGAGCTGTTTTTT
NA,TRBV20-1,TRBJ2-5,few,CSARLDRLPGEQYF,TGCAGTGCTAGACTTGACAGGTTACCTGGGGAGCAGTACTTC
TRBD2,TRBV4-3,TRBJ2-1,many,CASSQGTSGYNEQFF,TGCGCCAGCAGCCAGGGGACTAGCGGGTACAATGAGCAGTTCTTC
TRBD1,TRBV20-1,TRBJ2-7,NA,CSANLQGSSYEQYF,TGCAGTGCCAACCTACAGGGGTCCTCCTACGAGCAGTACTTC
TRBD2,TRBV12-3/TRBV12-4,TRBJ2-7,few,CASRFSGSEQYF,TGTGCCAGCAGATTTAGCGGGAGCGAGCAGTACTTC
TRBD1,TRBV6-2/TRBV6-3,TRBJ1-1,few,CASSYSVTGMGENTEAFF,TGTGCCAGCAGTTACTCCGTGACAGGGATGGGCGAGAACACTGAAGCTTTCTTT
NA,TRBV5-1,TRBJ1-2,NA,CASSFRVNYGCTF,TGCGCCAGCAGCTTTAGGGTTAACTATGGCTGCACCTTC
NA,TRBV7-8,TRBJ2-1,few,CASFPATQKYNEQFF,TGTGCCAGCTTCCCGGCCACTCAAAAGTACAATGAGCAGTTCTTC
NA,TRBV7-7,TRBJ2-6,NA,CASSPGRSSGANVLTF,TGTGCCAGCAGCCCCGGACGGAGCTCTGGGGCCAACGTCCTGACTTTC
TRBD1,TRBV20-1,TRBJ1-1,few,CSAQPPTGGDEAFF,TGCAGTGCGCAACCGCCGACAGGGGGGGATGAGGCTTTCTTT
NA,TRBV5-5,TRBJ2-5,NA,CASSRVGASEQEAQYF,TGTGCCAGCAGTCGGGTAGGGGCTAGCGAACAAGAGGCCCAGTACTTC
TRBD1,TRBV20-1,TRBJ1-1,once,CSAGRTGGVNTEAFF,TGCAGTGCTGGACGAACAGGGGGCGTGAACACTGAAGCTTTCTTT
NA,TRBV4-2,TRBJ2-1,NA,CASSQVGAYNEQFF,TGTGCCAGCAGCCAAGTTGGGGCCTACAATGAGCAGTTCTTC
TRBD1,TRBV7-3,TRBJ2-5,NA,CASSSGQGETQYF,TGTGCCAGCAGCTCTGGACAGGGCGAGACCCAGTACTTC
TRBD1,TRBV28,TRBJ2-7,few,CASSSLRDRGSYEQYF,TGTGCCAGCAGTTCGCTCCGGGACAGGGGAAGCTACGAGCAGTACTTC
NA,TRBV10-3,TRBJ1-5,NA,CAISESTRGQETQHF,TGTGCCATCAGTGAGTCGACGAGGGGCCAAGAGACCCAGCATTTT
NA,TRBV19,TRBJ1-5,few,CASSGRNSNQPQHF,TGTGCCAGTAGCGGACGGAATAGCAATCAGCCCCAGCATTTT
NA,TRBV10-2,TRBJ1-5,few,CASSVFPGVYSNQPQHF,TGCGCCAGCAGTGTATTTCCAGGGGTCTATAGCAATCAGCCCCAGCATTTT
NA,TRBV20-1,TRBJ1-4,few,CSARVRLTNEKLFF,TGCAGTGCTAGAGTACGCCTGACTAATGAAAAACTGTTTTTT
TRBD2,TRBV10-3,TRBJ2-1,NA,CAIRTSGRAIEQFF,TGTGCCATCAGGACTAGCGGGAGGGCCATTGAGCAGTTCTTC
NA,TRBV29-1,TRBJ2-1,NA,CSVDAVYRSYNEQFF,TGCAGCGTTGATGCGGTATATCGCTCCTACAATGAGCAGTTCTTC
NA,TRBV4-1,TRBJ2-3,NA,CASSQDLEGFSTDTQYF,TGCGCCAGCAGCCAAGATCTTGAGGGGTTTAGCACAGATACGCAGTATTTT
NA,TRBV6-6,TRBJ2-1,NA,CASSSRTFGAFEQFF,TGTGCCAGCAGCTCCCGCACGTTCGGGGCTTTTGAGCAGTTCTTC
NA,TRBV20-1,TRBJ2-3,NA,CSAASETDTQYF,TGCAGTGCCGCCAGCGAAACAGATACGCAGTATTTT
NA,TRBV12-3/TRBV12-4,TRBJ1-1,NA,CASSFAGDITEAFF,TGTGCCAGCAGTTTTGCAGGGGATATCACTGAAGCTTTCTTT
NA,TRBV7-9,TRBJ1-4,NA,CASSLGLGDEKLFF,TGTGCCAGCAGCTTAGGTTTGGGGGATGAAAAACTGTTTTTT
TRBD2,TRBV7-7,TRBJ2-1,once,CASSPTLAGHNGQFF,TGTGCCAGCAGCCCGACACTAGCGGGGCACAATGGGCAGTTCTTC
NA,TRBV7-6,TRBJ1-1,few,CASSLAVGTEAFF,TGTGCCAGCAGCTTAGCGGTAGGCACTGAAGCTTTCTTT